Each of the 13 T cell receptor beta chains below was sequenced from the same sample in a study of blood T cell repertoires in COVID-19. Using immunoSEQ multiplex PCR, the repertoire was profiled, and TCRdb retains in-frame clones only, with some absent. The table has about 86,000 clones, over 70% seen once. Sample: peripheral blood. Receptor source: a human donor in a cohort sampled during active COVID-19.

This sequence joins TRBV13 and TRBJ2-5; weak D call: TRBD2 (6 bases). Germline CDR1 reads PRHDT; CDR2 reads FYEKMQ (reference sequence). The V end was cut by 0 bases, the J end by 2 bases, with 7 bases between. CDR3 size: 14 residues. This CDR3 is CASSLGAGQETQYF. The DNA for the CDR3 is TGTGCCAGCAGCTTAGGTGCGGGGCAAGAGACCCAGTACTTC.

The rearrangement links TRBV11-2 to TRBJ2-7; TRBD1 is a possible D gene (5 bases). V was pared by 5 bases and J by 0 bases, with 11 bases between. The CDR3 consists of 14 residues. CDR1 and CDR2 from the germline V gene are SGHAT and FQNNGV. This chain's CDR3 is CASSVRTSSYEQYF. The DNA for the CDR3 is TGTGCCAGCAGCGTACGGACAAGCTCCTACGAGCAGTACTTC.

The chain combines TRBV5-1 with TRBJ2-5, with a tentative D call TRBD2 (6 bases). Germline CDR1 SGHRS, CDR2 YFSETQ. CDR3 length: 13 amino acids. The V and J ends lost 5 bases and 2 bases respectively, with 10 bases between them. CDR3 nucleotide sequence: TGCGCCAGCAGGGGGACTCCTCAAGAGACCCAGTACTTC. It translates to CASRGTPQETQYF.

This sequence joins TRBV25-1 and TRBJ2-7; 13 positions match TRBD2. The length of the CDR3 is 15 residues. Trimming removed 3 bases from V and 6 bases from J; junction bases left unmatched: 5. Per the germline V gene, CDR1 is MGHDK and CDR2 is SYGVNS. The CDR3 DNA reads as TGTGCCAGCAGTGAGTCAGGACTAGCGGGAGCCGAGCAGTACTTC. Translation gives CASSESGLAGAEQYF.

The V call is TRBV19, the J call TRBJ2-3, with TRBD1 matching over 8 bases. V lost 4 bases, J lost 0 bases, and 9 bases stayed unmatched. CDR1 LNHDA and CDR2 SQIVND come from the germline V gene (reference sequence). This CDR3 comprises 17 residues. The CDR3 DNA reads TGTGCCAGTAGTACGGCCGGGACAGGTTCTAGCACAGATACGCAGTATTTT. Protein: CASSTAGTGSSTDTQYF.

The DNA of the CDR3 is TGTGCCAGCCCCCCGAACAGGGTCGAAAACACTGAAGCTTTCTTT. Its protein product is CASPPNRVENTEAFF. The chain employs TRBV28 and TRBJ1-1; D is perhaps TRBD1 (6 bases). Trimming removed 8 bases from V and 2 bases from J, with 18 bases in between. Germline CDR1 reads MDHEN; CDR2 reads SYDVKM. CDR3 length equals 15 residues.

The gene calls are TRBV11-2 and TRBJ2-1, with TRBD2 matching over 12 bases. V lost 3 bases to trimming and J lost 5 bases; unmatched junction nucleotides: 2. Germline CDR1 is SGHAT and CDR2 is FQNNGV. The CDR3 sequence is 15 residues long. The CDR3 nucleotides read TGTGCCAGCAGCTTCGGACTAGCGGGAAACAATGAGCAGTTCTTC. Its protein product is CASSFGLAGNNEQFF.

This chain joins TRBV25-1 and TRBJ1-1; D unresolved. The CDR3 runs to 12 residues. The germline V gene has CDR1 MGHDK and CDR2 SYGVNS. Trimming shortened V by 6 bases and J by 1 base, and 6 bases separated the two germline ends. The CDR3 sequence: CASRRSNTEAFF. The CDR3 nucleotides read TGTGCCAGCAGGAGGTCGAACACTGAAGCTTTCTTT. Full variable domain (missing parts from reference TRBV25-1 and TRBJ1-1): EADIYQTPRYLVIGTGKKITLECSQTMGHDKMYWYQQDPGMELHLIHYSYGVNSTEKGDLSSESTVSRIRTEHFPLTLESARPSHTSQYLCASRRSNTEAFFGQGTRLTVV.

This chain uses TRBV6-4 with TRBJ2-7, with 8 bases that match TRBD2. CDR3 length: 13 residues. V gave up 5 bases and J gave up 4 bases; unmatched junction bases: 4. CDR1 and CDR2 (germline): MRHNA, SNTAGT. As DNA, the CDR3 is TGTGCCAGCAGTAGGTTAGCGGGGTACGAGCAGTACTTC. The encoded protein is CASSRLAGYEQYF.

The genes are TRBV9 and TRBJ1-5; D is undetermined. CDR3 length equals 14 residues. The V gene lost 6 bases and the J gene lost 2 bases, with 12 bases spanning the gap. Germline CDR1 SGDLS, CDR2 YYNGEE. DNA of the CDR3: TGTGCCAGCAACCCCAACGGAGGCAATCAGCCCCAGCATTTT. Translating it yields CASNPNGGNQPQHF.

The chain is built from TRBV14 and TRBJ2-1; D remains ambiguous. Trimming left V 1 base short and J 6 bases short, with 7 bases between. This CDR3 contains 13 residues. Germline V gene sequence: CDR1 SGHDN, CDR2 FVKESK. The CDR3 protein is CASSQVSANEQFF. The DNA of the CDR3 is TGTGCCAGCAGCCAAGTTAGTGCCAATGAGCAGTTCTTC.

The chain uses TRBV11-2 and TRBJ2-1; maybe TRBD2 (6 bases). Trimming pared 4 bases from V and 4 bases from J, leaving 17 bases between. This CDR3 has 16 residues. Germline CDR1 is SGHAT and CDR2 is FQNNGV. In nucleotides, the CDR3 is TGTGCCAGCAGCTCAGGGACTCTCGGGCTTTACAATGAGCAGTTCTTC. Its translation: CASSSGTLGLYNEQFF.

The rearrangement links TRBV19 to TRBJ1-5, with 7 bases that match TRBD1. The junction had 19 bases not matched to a gene; V was cut back by 7 bases and J by 13 bases. Germline V lookup: CDR1 LNHDA, CDR2 SQIVND (reference sequence). The CDR3 runs to 15 residues. The CDR3, as DNA: TGTGCCAGTAATAACTTAAACGAAGGGGGCTTCCCTCAGCATTTT. Its protein is CASNNLNEGGFPQHF.